Detailed here is one T cell receptor (beta chain). Its target is unknown. This specimen belongs to a study of shared clonotypes between healthy human individuals. The wider study: Those who served as donors were a couple of women and three men between the ages of 18 and 49. Per donor, three plates held CD4 naive cells, three held CD4 memory, two held CD8 naive and one held CD8 memory. Broader study findings: Tissues were not sampled, only blood, and their repertoires likely differ. The study's rarefaction showed incomplete sorted-subset sequencing despite large depth.

Produced via immunoSEQ multiplex PCR; TCRdb's table is partial and in-frame only. The data contain 2,500,000 or so clones, under 95% of them seen just once; the ten biggest clones take up approximately 0.37%. The V segment lost 4 bases and the J segment 0 bases; nucleotides outside the gene matches: 6. Germline CDR1 SGHRS, CDR2 YFSETQ. CDR3 length: 16 residues. Input material: naive CD4+ T cells from PBMCs. As for subset: CD45RA+ positively selected. The receptor comes from a man aged 18 to 30 in good health. Some clones in this sample may be carry-over from other donors' samples. The chain joins TRBV5-1 to TRBJ1-4, with 7 bases that match TRBD1. The CDR3 DNA sequence: TGCGCCAGCAGCCGACAGGGCGCAGCAACTAATGAAAAACTGTTTTTT. Translated, it gives CASSRQGAATNEKLFF.